This T cell receptor (beta chain) is drawn from a study of T cell repertoires in cytomegalovirus infection. On the study more broadly: Indicated by public TCR beta signatures were CMV infection and matching HLA type. Study-level points and caveats: Identification of carriers of CMV plus the relevant HLA was performed using cumulative public TCR beta family frequency. The study found HLA-C-restricted CMV-specific TCR beta clonotypes dominating the ex vivo response.

This clonotype was found many times. The antigen is unknown. TCRdb independently ran MiXCR on the reads; one entry per CDR3 protein. The sample includes a few hundred thousand distinct CDR3 sequences, approximately 25% seen only once; the top ten take less than 15%. The V gene's germline CDR1 is SGHTA and CDR2 FQGNSA. Deletions cut 1 base from V and 3 bases from J, with 11 bases between. CDR3 length: 15 residues. The TCR originated in a human donor in good health (CMV status not recorded). Some clones in this sample may be carry-over from other donors' samples. The V call is TRBV7-2, the J call TRBJ2-3; weak D call: TRBD2 (7 bases). Sequences were obtained from PBMCs. The CDR3: CASSLGGGRTDTQYF. CDR3 bases: TGTGCCAGCAGCTTAGGCGGGGGCAGGACAGATACGCAGTATTTT.